Sequencing of this TCR beta chain was carried out in a study of T cells in Graves' hyperthyroidism and ophthalmopathy. Broader study findings: Ophthalmopathy cases were set apart from stable hyperthyroidism by a 13 V-J model. Most clonotypes that expanded in the thyroid above 0.001 also showed up in blood.

Amplified regions were TCR beta CDR3 sequences from RNA transcripts. A first-round RT-PCR of the TCR CDR3 used the HTBI primer set. Each CDR3 protein gets one entry after TCRdb re-called the multiplex PCR reads with MiXCR. The sample holds 400,000 to 500,000 distinct CDR3 sequences, about 13% seen once. This clonotype was recorded many times. Its antigen is currently unknown. Stable Graves' hyperthyroidism denoted no ophthalmopathy progression over 18 months. V lost 3 bases to trimming and J lost 6 bases, with 11 bases between them. The CDR3 length is 12 residues. In germline, CDR1 is GTSNPN, CDR2 SVGIG (reference sequence).

The source material was blood. The J gene is TRBJ1-2, the V gene TRBV30; D unresolved. This TCR was sampled from a woman between 18 and 29 years old with Graves' hyperthyroidism. The CDR3 region has the DNA TGTGCCTGGAGCTCAAGGGCGAATGGCTACACCTTC. As protein: CAWSSRANGYTF.